The entry below describes one T cell receptor beta chain. These data come from a study of blood T cell repertoires in COVID-19. The overall study: Samples representing acute and convalescent COVID-19 were sourced from the United States, Italy and Spain.

Sequenced by immunoSEQ multiplex PCR; TCRdb stores in-frame clones only, minus some. The table records 200,000 to 300,000 clones, roughly 91% of them present only once. V was shortened by 5 bases and J by 4 bases, with 17 bases between the two germline ends. Germline CDR1 and CDR2: PRHDT and FYEKMQ (reference sequence). This CDR3 has 16 residues. The sequenced material came from peripheral blood. V and J are TRBV13 and TRBJ2-2; perhaps TRBD1 as D (6 bases). The receptor was derived from a woman in her forties who had recovered from COVID-19. The CDR3, as DNA: TGTGCCAGCAGCCCAAACAGGGTTTTCGGCACCGGGGAGCTGTTTTTT. Protein sequence: CASSPNRVFGTGELFF. Full variable domain (outside the CDR3, taken from reference TRBV13 and TRBJ2-2): AAGVIQSPRHLIKEKRETATLKCYPIPRHDTVYWYQQGPGQDPQFLISFYEKMQSDKGSIPDRFSAQQFSDYHSELNMSSLELGDSALYFCASSPNRVFGTGELFFGEGSRLTVL.